This TCR beta chain is drawn from a study of vaccination and CD4 T cells after COVID-19. Comment on this clonotype: What it binds is unknown.

Described treatment: roughly 10-day PBMC culture with coronavirus spike peptide pools or control peptides (ViraFEST assay). The Oncomine TCR Beta short-read assay was applied to DNA of cultured CD4+ T cells. One entry per CDR3 protein results from TCRdb running MiXCR on the PCR reads. In the table there are roughly 14,000 distinct CDR3 sequences, roughly 55% of which are singletons. This clonotype was obtained from a human donor who had recovered from COVID-19. The sequenced material came from CD4+ T cells from blood, cultured in vitro.

CDR3 amino acids: CASSSGLAGAKRGGTDTQYF. In DNA, the CDR3 is TGTGCCAGCAGTTCCGGACTAGCGGGAGCTAAACGGGGTGGCACAGATACGCAGTATTTT. The chain employs TRBV27 and TRBJ2-3; 13 nucleotides agree with TRBD2. CDR1 is MNHEY and CDR2 is SMNVEV in the germline V gene (reference sequence). V shed 4 bases, J shed 1 base, and the junction held 14 bases outside the gene matches. The CDR3 is 20 amino acids.